These 8 T cell receptor beta chains came from one sample sequenced in a study of blood T cell repertoires in COVID-19. Sequenced by immunoSEQ multiplex PCR; TCRdb stores in-frame clones only, minus some. The sample lists about 38,000 clones, about two thirds occurring once. Sample: peripheral blood. The receptors were gathered from a man aged 70 or older with COVID-19, enrolled during active disease.

The chain combines TRBV6-5 with TRBJ1-6; D gene uncertain. Trimming took 6 bases from V and 9 from J, leaving 12 bases between them. Germline CDR1 is MNHEY and CDR2 is SVGAGI. The CDR3 has 13 amino acids. The chain's CDR3 is CASRRMGASPLHF. The CDR3 bases are TGTGCCAGCAGGCGGATGGGAGCTTCACCCCTCCACTTT.

This sequence joins TRBV10-3 and TRBJ1-4, with a weak D call TRBD1 (6 bases). CDR1 and CDR2 from the germline V gene are ENHRY and SYGVKD. V was pared by 10 bases and J by 1 base, with 13 bases between. This CDR3 contains 14 residues. The CDR3, as DNA: TGTGCCAGCCGGGGGGGGCAAACTAATGAAAAACTGTTTTTT. This sequence encodes CASRGGQTNEKLFF.

The chain carries TRBV27 and TRBJ1-5; D is ambiguous. The CDR3 contains 19 residues. Between the trimmed V and J ends, which lost 6 bases and 0 bases, there was a span of 24 bases. The germline V gene encodes CDR1 MNHEY and CDR2 SMNVEV (reference sequence). The CDR3 spells CASSRRQVSPLYSNQPQHF. CDR3 bases: TGTGCCAGCAGCCGCCGGCAGGTCTCCCCCCTTTATAGCAATCAGCCCCAGCATTTT.

The chain links TRBV11-2 to TRBJ2-5; weak D call: TRBD2 (5 bases). Germline-derived CDR1 and CDR2 are SGHAT and FQNNGV. This CDR3 comprises 16 residues. V gave up 1 base and J gave up 0 bases, with 12 bases separating them. DNA for the CDR3: TGTGCCAGCAGCTTAGTGGCGGGCTTCTACCAAGAGACCCAGTACTTC. It yields the protein CASSLVAGFYQETQYF.

V is TRBV4-1 and J is TRBJ2-1, with D possibly matching TRBD2 (6 bases). The V gene's germline CDR1 is MGHRA and CDR2 YSYEKL. This CDR3 is 16 amino acids long. V shed 4 bases and J shed 0 bases, with 13 bases lying between them. The CDR3 region is CASSPSSASSYNEQFF. The DNA of the CDR3 is TGCGCCAGCAGCCCCTCTAGCGCGAGCTCCTACAATGAGCAGTTCTTC.

The V gene is TRBV30, the J gene TRBJ2-2, with D maybe TRBD2 (5 bases). The CDR3 runs 14 residues. V was shortened by 3 bases and J by 4 bases, with 12 bases between the two germline ends. Germline CDR1 reads GTSNPN; CDR2 reads SVGIG (reference sequence). The DNA of the CDR3 is TGTGCCTGGAGCCGGGGAATCGGCACCGGGGAGCTGTTTTTT. Protein: CAWSRGIGTGELFF.

The chain has TRBV6-5 and TRBJ1-5; D is uncertain. V was trimmed by 6 bases and J by 2 bases, leaving 14 bases between them. CDR1 and CDR2 (germline): MNHEY, SVGAGI. The CDR3 runs to 15 residues. In DNA, the CDR3 is TGTGCCAGCAGGCGAGCGGAGGGAGGCAATCAGCCCCAGCATTTT. Translating gives CASRRAEGGNQPQHF.

The chain links TRBV6-5 to TRBJ2-3; D possibly corresponds to TRBD2 (6 bases). Germline values: CDR1 MNHEY, CDR2 SVGAGI. The CDR3 consists of 15 residues. V dropped 2 bases and J dropped 10 bases, with 19 bases sitting between them. The CDR3 DNA is TGTGCCAGCAGTTACGATAGTAGGGCGCCGGGGGCGCAGTATTTT. This encodes CASSYDSRAPGAQYF.